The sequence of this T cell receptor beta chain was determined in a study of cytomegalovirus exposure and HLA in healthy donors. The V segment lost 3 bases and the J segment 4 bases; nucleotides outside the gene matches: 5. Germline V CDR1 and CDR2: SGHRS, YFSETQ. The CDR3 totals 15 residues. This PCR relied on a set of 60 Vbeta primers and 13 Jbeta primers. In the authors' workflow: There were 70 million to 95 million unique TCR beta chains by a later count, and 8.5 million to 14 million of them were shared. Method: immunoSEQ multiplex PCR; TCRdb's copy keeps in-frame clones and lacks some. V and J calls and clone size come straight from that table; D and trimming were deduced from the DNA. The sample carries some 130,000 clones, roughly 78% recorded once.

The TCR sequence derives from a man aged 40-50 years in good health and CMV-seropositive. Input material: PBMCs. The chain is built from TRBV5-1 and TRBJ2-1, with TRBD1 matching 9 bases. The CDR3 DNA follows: TGCGCCAGCAGCTCGGGACAGGGAAGTTACAATGAGCAGTTCTTC. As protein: CASSSGQGSYNEQFF.